This T cell receptor (beta chain) was observed in a study of T cell repertoires in cytomegalovirus infection. Study information: An indication of both CMV infection and matching HLA type came from public TCR beta signatures. Study-wide findings and caveats: The ex vivo response was dominated by HLA-C-restricted CMV-specific TCR beta clonotypes.

This CDR3 comprises 14 residues. Germline-derived CDR1 and CDR2 are SEHNR and FQNEAQ (reference sequence). The V end was cut by 2 bases, the J end by 6 bases, with 8 bases between. This clonotype was detected only a few times. Its specificity is unknown. TCRdb redid the calling of the reads with MiXCR, one entry per CDR3 protein. The profile shows 250,000 to 300,000 distinct CDR3 sequences, over 15% of them singletons. Material for sequencing was CD8+ T cells from PBMCs. The receptor's source is a human donor in good health (CMV status not recorded). Some clones in this sample may be carry-over from other donors' samples. V usage is TRBV7-9 and J usage is TRBJ1-6; tentatively, D is TRBD1 (5 bases). The CDR3 sequence: CASSLPGGNSPLHF. For the CDR3, the DNA is TGTGCCAGCAGCTTACCCGGGGGTAATTCACCCCTCCACTTT.